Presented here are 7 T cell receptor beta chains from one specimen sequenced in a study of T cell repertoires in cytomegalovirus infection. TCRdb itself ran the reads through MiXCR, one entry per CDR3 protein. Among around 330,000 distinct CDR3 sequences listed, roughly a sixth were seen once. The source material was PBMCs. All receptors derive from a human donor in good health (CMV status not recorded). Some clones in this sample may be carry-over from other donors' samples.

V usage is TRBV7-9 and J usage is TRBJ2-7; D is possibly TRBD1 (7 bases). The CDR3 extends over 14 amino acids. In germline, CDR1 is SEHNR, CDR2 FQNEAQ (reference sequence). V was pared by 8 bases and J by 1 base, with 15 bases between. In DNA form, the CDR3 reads TGTGCCAGCGGGTACGGGGGACAGTCCTACGAGCAGTACTTC. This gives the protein CASGYGGQSYEQYF.

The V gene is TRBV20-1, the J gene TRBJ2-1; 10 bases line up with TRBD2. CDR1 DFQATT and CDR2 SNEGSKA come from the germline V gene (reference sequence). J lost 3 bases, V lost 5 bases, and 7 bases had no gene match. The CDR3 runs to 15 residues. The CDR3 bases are TGCAGTGCTCGGTCTAGCGGGGGAATCTACAATGAGCAGTTCTTC. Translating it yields CSARSSGGIYNEQFF.

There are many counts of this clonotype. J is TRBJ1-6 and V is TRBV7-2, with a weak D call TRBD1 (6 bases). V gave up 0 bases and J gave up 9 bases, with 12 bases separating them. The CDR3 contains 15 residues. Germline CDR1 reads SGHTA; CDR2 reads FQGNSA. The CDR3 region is CASSLAQGSGSPLHF. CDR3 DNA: TGTGCCAGCAGCTTAGCTCAGGGGAGTGGTTCACCCCTCCACTTT.

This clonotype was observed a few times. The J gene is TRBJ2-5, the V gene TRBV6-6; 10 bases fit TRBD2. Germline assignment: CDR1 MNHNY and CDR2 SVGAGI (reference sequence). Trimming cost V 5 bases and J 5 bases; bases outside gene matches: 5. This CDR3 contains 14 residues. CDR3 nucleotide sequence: TGTGCCAGCAGTAGCAGCGGGGGGGCCGAGACCCAGTACTTC. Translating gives CASSSSGGAETQYF.

CDR3 in DNA: TGTGCCAGCAGGTCGACAGGGGCGAGGCAGCCCCAGCATTTT. Protein product: CASRSTGARQPQHF. The chain recombines TRBV2 with TRBJ1-5, with TRBD1 matching over 8 bases. There are 14 residues in the CDR3. Germline V gene lookup returns CDR1 SNHLY and CDR2 FYNNEI. The ends lost 6 bases at V and 7 bases at J; junction bases unmatched: 8.

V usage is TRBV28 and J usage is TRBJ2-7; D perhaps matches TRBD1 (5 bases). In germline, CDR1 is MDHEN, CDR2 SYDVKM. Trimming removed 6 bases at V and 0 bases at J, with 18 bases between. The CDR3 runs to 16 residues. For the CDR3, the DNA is TGTGCCAGCAGCTTAGGTGGGGCAGGCAGCTCCTACGAGCAGTACTTC. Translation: CASSLGGAGSSYEQYF.

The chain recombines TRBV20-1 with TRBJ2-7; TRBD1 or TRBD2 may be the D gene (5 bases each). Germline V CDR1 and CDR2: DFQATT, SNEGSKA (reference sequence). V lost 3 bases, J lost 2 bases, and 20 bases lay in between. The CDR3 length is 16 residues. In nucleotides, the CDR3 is TGCAGTGCTAGGGGGCAGGGAGAGAGGAAAGCCTACGAGCAGTACTTC. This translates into CSARGQGERKAYEQYF.